The following is a TCR beta chain sequence with its context. Its target is unknown. This record belongs to a study of shared clonotypes between healthy human individuals. Broader study findings: Lower generation probabilities were found for non-shared clonotypes than for those shared by all four donors. Shared across a few donors were 5% to 6% of the naive CD4 clonotypes.

The naive CD8 fraction comprised CD45RO-negative cells positively selected for CCR7 and excluded terminally differentiated effector memory CD45RA+ cells. Assay execution proceeded at the deep level. Authors' data handling: Because ImmunoSEQ provided only junction sequences with no quality scores, the filtering differed. Measured with immunoSEQ multiplex PCR; TCRdb has only the in-frame clones, and not every one. That table furnishes V, J and clone size, whereas the DNA furnished D and trimming. This table has just over 2,000,000 clones, approximately 95% appearing once. This CDR3 is built from 14 residues. V was pared by 8 bases and J by 0 bases, with 3 bases of the junction left unmatched. CDR1 is PRHDT and CDR2 is FYEKMQ in the germline V gene (reference sequence).

Sequencing was performed on naive CD8+ T cells sorted from blood. The J gene is TRBJ2-3, the V gene TRBV13; 9 positions match TRBD2. The sequence was obtained from a man between 18 and 35 years old in good health. The CDR3: CASGSGGSTDTQYF. In DNA, the CDR3 is TGTGCCAGCGGTAGCGGGGGTAGCACAGATACGCAGTATTTT.